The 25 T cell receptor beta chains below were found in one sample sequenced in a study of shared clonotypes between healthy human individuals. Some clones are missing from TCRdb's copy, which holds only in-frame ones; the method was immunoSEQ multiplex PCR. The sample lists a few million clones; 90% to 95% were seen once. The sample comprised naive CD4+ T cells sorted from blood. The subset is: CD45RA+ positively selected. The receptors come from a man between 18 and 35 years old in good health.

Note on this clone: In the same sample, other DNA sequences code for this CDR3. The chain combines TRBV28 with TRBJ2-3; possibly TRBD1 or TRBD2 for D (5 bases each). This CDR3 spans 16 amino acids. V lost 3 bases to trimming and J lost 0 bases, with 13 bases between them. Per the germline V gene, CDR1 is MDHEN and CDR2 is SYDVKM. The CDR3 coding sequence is TGTGCCAGCAGTTTTCCCGGGGCACCGAGCACAGATACGCAGTATTTT. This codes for CASSFPGAPSTDTQYF.

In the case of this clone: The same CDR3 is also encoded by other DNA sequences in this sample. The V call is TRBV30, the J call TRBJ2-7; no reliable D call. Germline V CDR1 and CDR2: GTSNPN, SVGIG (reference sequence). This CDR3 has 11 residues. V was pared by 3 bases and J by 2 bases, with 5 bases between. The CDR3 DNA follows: TGTGCCTGGAGCAGGACCTACGAGCAGTACTTC. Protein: CAWSRTYEQYF.

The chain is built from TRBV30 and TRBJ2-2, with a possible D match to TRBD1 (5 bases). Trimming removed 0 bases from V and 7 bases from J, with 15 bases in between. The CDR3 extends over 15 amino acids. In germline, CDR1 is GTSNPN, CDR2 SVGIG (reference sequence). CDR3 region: CAWSVFPGASGELFF. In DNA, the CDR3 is TGTGCCTGGAGTGTATTTCCTGGGGCAAGCGGGGAGCTGTTTTTT.

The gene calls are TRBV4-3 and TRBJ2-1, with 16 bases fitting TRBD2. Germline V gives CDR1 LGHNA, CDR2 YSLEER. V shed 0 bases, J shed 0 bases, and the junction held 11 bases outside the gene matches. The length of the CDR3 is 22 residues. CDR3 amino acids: CASSQDHTPGLAGGSSYNEQFF. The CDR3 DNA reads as TGCGCCAGCAGCCAAGACCATACTCCGGGACTAGCGGGAGGGAGCTCCTACAATGAGCAGTTCTTC.

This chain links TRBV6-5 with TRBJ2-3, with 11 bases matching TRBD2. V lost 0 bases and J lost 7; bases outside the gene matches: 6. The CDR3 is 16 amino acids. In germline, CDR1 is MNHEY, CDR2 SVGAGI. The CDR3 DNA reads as TGTGCCAGCAGTTACTCTACTAGCGGGGGAGGGTATACGCAGTATTTT. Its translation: CASSYSTSGGGYTQYF.

DNA of the CDR3: TGCGCCAGCAGCCGTTGGTGGGGGGCGAACACCGGGGAGCTGTTTTTT. Amino acid sequence: CASSRWWGANTGELFF. This chain links TRBV4-3 with TRBJ2-2; the D gene is possibly TRBD2 (6 bases). In germline, CDR1 is LGHNA, CDR2 YSLEER. The CDR3 contains 16 residues. The V gene lost 4 bases and the J gene lost 0 bases, with 12 bases spanning the gap.

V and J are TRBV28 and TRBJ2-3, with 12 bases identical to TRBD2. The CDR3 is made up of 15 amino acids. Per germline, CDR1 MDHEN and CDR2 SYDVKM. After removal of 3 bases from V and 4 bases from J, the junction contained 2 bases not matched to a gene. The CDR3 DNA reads TGTGCCAGCAGTTTTACTAGCGGGGGGCCAGATACGCAGTATTTT. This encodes CASSFTSGGPDTQYF.

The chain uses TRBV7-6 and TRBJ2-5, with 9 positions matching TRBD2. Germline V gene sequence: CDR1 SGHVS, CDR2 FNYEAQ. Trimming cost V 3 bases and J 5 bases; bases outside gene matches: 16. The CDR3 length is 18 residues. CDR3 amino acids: CASSLWGLAGNARETQYF. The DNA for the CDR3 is TGTGCCAGCAGCTTGTGGGGTCTAGCGGGAAATGCCCGGGAGACCCAGTACTTC.

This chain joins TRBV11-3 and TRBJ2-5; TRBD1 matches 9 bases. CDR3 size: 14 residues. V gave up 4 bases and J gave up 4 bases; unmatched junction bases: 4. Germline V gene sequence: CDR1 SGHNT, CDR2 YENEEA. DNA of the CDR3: TGTGCCAGCAGCTCCGGGACAGGGAGAGAGACCCAGTACTTC. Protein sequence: CASSSGTGRETQYF.

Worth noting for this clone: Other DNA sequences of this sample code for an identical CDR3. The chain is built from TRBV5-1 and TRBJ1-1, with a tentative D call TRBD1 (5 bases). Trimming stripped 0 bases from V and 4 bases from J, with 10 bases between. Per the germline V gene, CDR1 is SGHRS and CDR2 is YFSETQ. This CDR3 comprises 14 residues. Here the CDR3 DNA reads TGCGCCAGCAGCTTGGATGGAGGGACCACTGAAGCTTTCTTT. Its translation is CASSLDGGTTEAFF. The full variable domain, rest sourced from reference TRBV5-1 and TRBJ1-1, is KAGVTQTPRYLIKTRGQQVTLSCSPISGHRSVSWYQQTPGQGLQFLFEYFSETQRNKGNFPGRFSGRQFSNSRSEMNVSTLELGDSALYLCASSLDGGTTEAFFGQGTRLTVV.

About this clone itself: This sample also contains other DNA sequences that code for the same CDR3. This CDR3 is CASSQVGQGYGYTF. The CDR3 coding sequence is TGCGCCAGCAGCCAAGTGGGACAGGGTTATGGCTACACCTTC. This sequence joins TRBV4-1 and TRBJ1-2; 9 bases map to TRBD1. Germline V gene data show CDR1 as MGHRA and CDR2 as YSYEKL. Trimming cost V 1 base and J 5 bases; bases outside gene matches: 2. CDR3 length: 14 residues.

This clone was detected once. The CDR3 reads CASKQVMGDEQYF. In nucleotides, the CDR3 is TGTGCCAGCAAGCAAGTGATGGGGGACGAGCAGTACTTC. The chain recombines TRBV6-5 with TRBJ2-7; D is possibly TRBD1 or TRBD2 (5 bases each). Deletions cut 7 bases from V and 5 bases from J, with 15 bases between. CDR1 is MNHEY and CDR2 is SVGAGI in the germline V gene. This CDR3 contains 13 residues.

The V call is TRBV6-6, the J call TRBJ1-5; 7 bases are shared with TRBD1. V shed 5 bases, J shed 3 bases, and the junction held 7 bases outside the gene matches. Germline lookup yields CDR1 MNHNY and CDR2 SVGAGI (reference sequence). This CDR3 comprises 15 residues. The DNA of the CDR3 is TGTGCCAGCAGTGCCGACAGGGTACCCAATCAGCCCCAGCATTTT. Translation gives CASSADRVPNQPQHF.

The CDR3 region is CASSSTGLNSPLHF. Written as DNA, the CDR3 is TGTGCCAGCTCATCCACAGGCTTGAATTCACCCCTCCACTTT. The chain recombines TRBV18 with TRBJ1-6; D is perhaps TRBD1 (5 bases). This CDR3 contains 14 residues. Trimming removed 5 bases at V and 7 bases at J, with 12 bases between. Germline CDR1 KGHSH, CDR2 LQKENI.

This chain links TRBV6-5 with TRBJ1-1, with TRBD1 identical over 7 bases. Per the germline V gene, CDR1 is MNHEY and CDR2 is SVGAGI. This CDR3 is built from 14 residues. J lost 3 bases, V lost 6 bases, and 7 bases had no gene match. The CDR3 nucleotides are TGTGCCAGCAGACTCACAGGGGCCTACACTGAAGCTTTCTTT. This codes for CASRLTGAYTEAFF.

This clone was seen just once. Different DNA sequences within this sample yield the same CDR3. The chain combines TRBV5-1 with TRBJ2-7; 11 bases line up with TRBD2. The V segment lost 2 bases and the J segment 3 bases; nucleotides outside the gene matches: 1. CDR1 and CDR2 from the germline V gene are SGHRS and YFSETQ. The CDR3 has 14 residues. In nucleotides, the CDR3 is TGCGCCAGCAGCTTTACTAGCGGGAGCTACGAGCAGTACTTC. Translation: CASSFTSGSYEQYF.

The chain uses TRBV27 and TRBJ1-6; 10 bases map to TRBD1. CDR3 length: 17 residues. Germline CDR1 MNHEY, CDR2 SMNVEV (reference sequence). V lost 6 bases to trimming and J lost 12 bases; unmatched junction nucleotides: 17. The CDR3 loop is CASRLNFGTGASGPLHF. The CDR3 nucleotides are TGTGCCAGCAGACTAAACTTCGGGACAGGGGCTAGCGGACCCCTCCACTTT.

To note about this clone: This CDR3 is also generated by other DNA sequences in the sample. CDR3 residues: CASSIGRVGELFF. The CDR3 DNA follows: TGTGCCAGTAGTATTGGTAGGGTCGGGGAGCTGTTTTTT. The chain joins TRBV19 to TRBJ2-2; D unresolved. CDR3 length equals 13 residues. The V end lost 3 bases, the J end lost 7 bases, and 9 bases lay between the germline ends. The V gene's germline CDR1 is LNHDA and CDR2 SQIVND (reference sequence).

The CDR3 spells CASSAQGAGEAFF. CDR3 DNA: TGTGCCAGCAGTGCTCAGGGGGCAGGAGAAGCTTTCTTT. This sequence joins TRBV6-1 and TRBJ1-1, with 8 bases aligning to TRBD1. Germline V lookup: CDR1 MNHNS, CDR2 SASEGT. Trimming removed 4 bases from V and 8 bases from J; junction bases left unmatched: 6. The CDR3 extends over 13 amino acids.

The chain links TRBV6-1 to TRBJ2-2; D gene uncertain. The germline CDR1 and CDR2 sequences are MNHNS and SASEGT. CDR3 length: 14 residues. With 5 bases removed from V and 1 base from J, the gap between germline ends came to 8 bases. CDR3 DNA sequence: TGTGCCAGCAGTCGGCCTCTGAACACCGGGGAGCTGTTTTTT. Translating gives CASSRPLNTGELFF.

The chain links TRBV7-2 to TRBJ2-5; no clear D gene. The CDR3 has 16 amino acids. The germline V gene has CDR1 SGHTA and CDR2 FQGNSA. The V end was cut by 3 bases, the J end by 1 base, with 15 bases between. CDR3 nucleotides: TGTGCCAGCAGCTTGGTCCCTAACGGGCTCCAAGAGACCCAGTACTTC. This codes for CASSLVPNGLQETQYF.

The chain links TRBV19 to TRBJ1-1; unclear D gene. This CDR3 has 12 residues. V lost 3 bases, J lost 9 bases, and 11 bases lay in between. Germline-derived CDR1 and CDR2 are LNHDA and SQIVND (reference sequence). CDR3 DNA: TGTGCCAGTAGTATCTGGGAACGACAAGCTTTCTTT. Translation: CASSIWERQAFF. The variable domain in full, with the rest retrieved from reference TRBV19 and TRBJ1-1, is DGGITQSPKYLFRKEGQNVTLSCEQNLNHDAMYWYRQDPGQGLRLIYYSQIVNDFQKGDIAEGYSVSREKKESFPLTVTSAQKNPTAFYLCASSIWERQAFFGQGTRLTVV.

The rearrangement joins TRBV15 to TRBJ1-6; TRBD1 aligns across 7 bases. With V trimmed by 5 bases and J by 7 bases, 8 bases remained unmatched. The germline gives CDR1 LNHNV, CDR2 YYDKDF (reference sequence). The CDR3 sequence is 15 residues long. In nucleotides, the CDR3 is TGTGCCACCAGCGAACTGGGACAGCCGAATTCACCCCTCCACTTT. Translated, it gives CATSELGQPNSPLHF.

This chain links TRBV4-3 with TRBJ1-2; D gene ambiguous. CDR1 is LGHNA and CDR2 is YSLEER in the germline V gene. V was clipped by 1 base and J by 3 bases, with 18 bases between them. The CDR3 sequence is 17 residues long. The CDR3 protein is CASSQGGSSPLYYGYTF. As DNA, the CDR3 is TGCGCCAGCAGCCAAGGAGGGAGTAGCCCGCTATACTATGGCTACACCTTC.

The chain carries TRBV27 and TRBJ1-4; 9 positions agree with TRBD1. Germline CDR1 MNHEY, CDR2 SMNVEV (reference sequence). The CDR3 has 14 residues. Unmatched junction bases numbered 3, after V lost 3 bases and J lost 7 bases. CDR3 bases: TGTGCCAGCAGTTTCCGACAGGGGGGTGAAAAACTGTTTTTT. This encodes CASSFRQGGEKLFF.